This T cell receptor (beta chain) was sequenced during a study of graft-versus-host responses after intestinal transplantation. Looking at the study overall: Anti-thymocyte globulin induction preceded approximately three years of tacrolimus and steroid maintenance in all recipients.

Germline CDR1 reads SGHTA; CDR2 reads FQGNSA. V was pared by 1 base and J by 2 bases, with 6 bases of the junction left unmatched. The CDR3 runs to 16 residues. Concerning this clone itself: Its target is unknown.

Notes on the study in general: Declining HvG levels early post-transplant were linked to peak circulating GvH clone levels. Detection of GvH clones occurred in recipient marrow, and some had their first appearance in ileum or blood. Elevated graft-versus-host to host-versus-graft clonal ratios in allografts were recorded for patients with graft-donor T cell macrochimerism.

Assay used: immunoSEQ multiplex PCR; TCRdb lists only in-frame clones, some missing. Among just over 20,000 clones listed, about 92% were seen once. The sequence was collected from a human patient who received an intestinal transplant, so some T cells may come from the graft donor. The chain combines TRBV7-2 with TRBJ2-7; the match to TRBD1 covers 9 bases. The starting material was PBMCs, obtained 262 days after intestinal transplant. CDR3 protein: CASSLGTGEYAYEQYF. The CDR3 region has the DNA TGTGCCAGCAGCTTAGGGACAGGGGAATATGCCTACGAGCAGTACTTC.